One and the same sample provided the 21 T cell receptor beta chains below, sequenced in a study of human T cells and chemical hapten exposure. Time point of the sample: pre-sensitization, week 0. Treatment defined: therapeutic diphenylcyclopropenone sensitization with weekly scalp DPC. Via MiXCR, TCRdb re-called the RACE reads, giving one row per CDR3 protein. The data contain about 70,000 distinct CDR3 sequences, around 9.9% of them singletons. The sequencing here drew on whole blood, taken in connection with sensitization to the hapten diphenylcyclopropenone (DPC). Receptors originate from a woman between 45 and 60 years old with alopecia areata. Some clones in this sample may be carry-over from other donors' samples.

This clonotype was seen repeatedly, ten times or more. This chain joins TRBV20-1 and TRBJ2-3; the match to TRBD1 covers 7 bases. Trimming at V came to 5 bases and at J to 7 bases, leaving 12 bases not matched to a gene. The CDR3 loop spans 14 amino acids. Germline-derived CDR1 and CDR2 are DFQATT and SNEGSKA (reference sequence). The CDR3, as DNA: TGCAGTGCTGGATCGTGGACAGGAGATAATACGCAGTATTTT. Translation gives CSAGSWTGDNTQYF.

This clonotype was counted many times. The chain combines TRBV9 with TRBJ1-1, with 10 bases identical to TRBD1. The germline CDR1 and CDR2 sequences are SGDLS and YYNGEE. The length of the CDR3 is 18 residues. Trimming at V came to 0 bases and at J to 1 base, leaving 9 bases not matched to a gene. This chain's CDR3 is CASSVALDRGLGNTEAFF. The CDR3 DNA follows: TGTGCCAGCAGCGTAGCCCTTGACAGGGGGCTGGGGAACACTGAAGCTTTCTTT.

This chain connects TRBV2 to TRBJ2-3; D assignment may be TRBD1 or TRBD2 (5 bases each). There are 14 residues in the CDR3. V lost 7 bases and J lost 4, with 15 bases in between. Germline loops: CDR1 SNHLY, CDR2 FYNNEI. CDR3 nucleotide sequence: TGTGCCAGCATTATTCGGGACCTTGCAGATACGCAGTATTTT. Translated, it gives CASIIRDLADTQYF.

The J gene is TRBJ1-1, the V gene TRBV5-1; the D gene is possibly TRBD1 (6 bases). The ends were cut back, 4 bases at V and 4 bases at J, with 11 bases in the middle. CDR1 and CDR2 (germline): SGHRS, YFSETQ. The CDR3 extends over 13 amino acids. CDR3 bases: TGCGCCAGCAGCCCGCTGACAGGCACTGAAGCTTTCTTT. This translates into CASSPLTGTEAFF.

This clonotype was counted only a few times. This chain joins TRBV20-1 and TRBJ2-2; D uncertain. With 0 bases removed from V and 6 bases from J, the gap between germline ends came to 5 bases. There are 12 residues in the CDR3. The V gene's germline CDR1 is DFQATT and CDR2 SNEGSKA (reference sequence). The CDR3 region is CSARDNAGELFF. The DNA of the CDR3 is TGCAGTGCTAGAGATAACGCCGGGGAGCTGTTTTTT.

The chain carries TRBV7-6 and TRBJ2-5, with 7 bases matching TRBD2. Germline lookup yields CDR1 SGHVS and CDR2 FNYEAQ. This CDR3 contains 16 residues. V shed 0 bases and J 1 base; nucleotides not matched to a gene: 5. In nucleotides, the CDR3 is TGTGCCAGCAGCTTAGCCCCGACGGGGGGCCAAGAGACCCAGTACTTC. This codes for CASSLAPTGGQETQYF.

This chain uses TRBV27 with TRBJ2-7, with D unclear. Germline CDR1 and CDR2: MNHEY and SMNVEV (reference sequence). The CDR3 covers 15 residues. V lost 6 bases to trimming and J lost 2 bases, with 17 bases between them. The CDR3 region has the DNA TGTGCCAGCAGATCGAAAGGCAGAGCCCCCTACGAGCAGTACTTC. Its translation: CASRSKGRAPYEQYF.

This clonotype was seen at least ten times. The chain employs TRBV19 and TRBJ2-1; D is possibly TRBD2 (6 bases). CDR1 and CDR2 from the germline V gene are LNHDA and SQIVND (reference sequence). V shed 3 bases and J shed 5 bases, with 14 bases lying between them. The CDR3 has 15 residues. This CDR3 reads CASSIMGTGDNEQFF. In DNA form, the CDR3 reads TGTGCCAGTAGTATCATGGGGACGGGGGACAATGAGCAGTTCTTC.

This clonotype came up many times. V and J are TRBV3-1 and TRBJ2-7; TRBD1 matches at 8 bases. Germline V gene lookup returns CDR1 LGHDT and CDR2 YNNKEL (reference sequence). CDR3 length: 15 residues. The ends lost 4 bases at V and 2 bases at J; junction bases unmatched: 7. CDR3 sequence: CASSPWGTGTYEQYF. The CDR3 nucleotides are TGTGCCAGCAGCCCGTGGGGGACAGGTACCTACGAGCAGTACTTC.

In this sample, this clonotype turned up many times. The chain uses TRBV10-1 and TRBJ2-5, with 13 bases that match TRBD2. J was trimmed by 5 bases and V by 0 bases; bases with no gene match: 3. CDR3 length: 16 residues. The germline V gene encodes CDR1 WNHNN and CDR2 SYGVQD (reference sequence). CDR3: CASSESTSGGTETQYF. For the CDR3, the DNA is TGCGCCAGCAGTGAGTCGACTAGCGGGGGGACCGAGACCCAGTACTTC.

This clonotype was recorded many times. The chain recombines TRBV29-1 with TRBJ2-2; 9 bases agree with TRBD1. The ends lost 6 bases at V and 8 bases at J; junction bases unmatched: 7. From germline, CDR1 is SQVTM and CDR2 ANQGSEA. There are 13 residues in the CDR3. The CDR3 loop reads CSVGTGILGELFF. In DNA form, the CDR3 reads TGCAGCGTGGGGACAGGGATTTTAGGGGAGCTGTTTTTT.

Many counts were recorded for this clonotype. CDR3 nucleotides: TGTGCCAGCAGTCGGGGGCCGAACACTGAAGCTTTCTTT. Translating gives CASSRGPNTEAFF. This chain joins TRBV7-2 and TRBJ1-1, with D tentatively TRBD1 (6 bases). Germline CDR1 and CDR2: SGHTA and FQGNSA. The CDR3 consists of 13 residues. V gave up 6 bases and J gave up 1 base, with 9 bases separating them.

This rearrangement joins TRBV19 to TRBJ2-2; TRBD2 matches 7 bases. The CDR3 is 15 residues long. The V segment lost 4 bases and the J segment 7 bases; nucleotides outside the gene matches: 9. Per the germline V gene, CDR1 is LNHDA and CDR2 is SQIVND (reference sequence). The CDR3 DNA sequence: TGTGCCAGTAGTAAGGGAGGGGCGTATGGCGGGGAGCTGTTTTTT. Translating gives CASSKGGAYGGELFF.

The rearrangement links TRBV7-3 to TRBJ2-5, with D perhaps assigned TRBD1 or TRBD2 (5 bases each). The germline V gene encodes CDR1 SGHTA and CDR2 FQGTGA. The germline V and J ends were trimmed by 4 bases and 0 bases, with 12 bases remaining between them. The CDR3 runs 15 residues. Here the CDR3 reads CASSSGAEYQETQYF. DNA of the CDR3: TGTGCCAGCAGCTCCGGGGCGGAGTACCAAGAGACCCAGTACTTC. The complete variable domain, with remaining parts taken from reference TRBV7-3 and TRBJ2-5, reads GAGVSQTPSNKVTEKGKYVELRCDPISGHTALYWYRQSLGQGPEFLIYFQGTGAADDSGLPNDRFFAVRPEGSVSTLKIQRTERGDSAVYLCASSSGAEYQETQYFGPGTRLLVL.

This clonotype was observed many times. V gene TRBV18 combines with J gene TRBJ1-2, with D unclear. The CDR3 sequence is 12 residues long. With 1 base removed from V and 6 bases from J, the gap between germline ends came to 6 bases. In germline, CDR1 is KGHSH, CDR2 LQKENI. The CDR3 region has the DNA TGTGCCAGCTCACCACTAGGTGATGGCTACACCTTC. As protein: CASSPLGDGYTF.

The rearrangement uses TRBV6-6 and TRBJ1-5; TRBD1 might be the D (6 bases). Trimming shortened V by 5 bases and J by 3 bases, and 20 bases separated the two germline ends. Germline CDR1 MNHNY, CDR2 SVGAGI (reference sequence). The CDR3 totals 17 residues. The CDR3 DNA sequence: TGTGCCAGCAGTACCTCCCGGGACAAACGTCTCAATCAGCCCCAGCATTTT. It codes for CASSTSRDKRLNQPQHF.

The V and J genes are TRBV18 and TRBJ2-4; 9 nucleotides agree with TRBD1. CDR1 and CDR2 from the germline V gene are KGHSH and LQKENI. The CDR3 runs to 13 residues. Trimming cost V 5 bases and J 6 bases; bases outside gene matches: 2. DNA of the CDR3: TGTGCCAGCTCAGGACAGGGGACAAACATTCAGTACTTC. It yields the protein CASSGQGTNIQYF.

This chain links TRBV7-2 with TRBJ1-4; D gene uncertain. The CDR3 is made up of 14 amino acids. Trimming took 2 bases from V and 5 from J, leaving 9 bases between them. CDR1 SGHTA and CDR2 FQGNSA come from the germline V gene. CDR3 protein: CASSLRRENEKLFF. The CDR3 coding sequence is TGTGCCAGCAGCTTACGGAGAGAAAATGAAAAACTGTTTTTT. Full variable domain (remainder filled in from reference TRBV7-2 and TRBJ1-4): GAGVSQSPSNKVTEKGKDVELRCDPISGHTALYWYRQSLGQGLEFLIYFQGNSAPDKSGLPSDRFSAERTGGSVSTLTIQRTQQEDSAVYLCASSLRRENEKLFFGSGTQLSVL.

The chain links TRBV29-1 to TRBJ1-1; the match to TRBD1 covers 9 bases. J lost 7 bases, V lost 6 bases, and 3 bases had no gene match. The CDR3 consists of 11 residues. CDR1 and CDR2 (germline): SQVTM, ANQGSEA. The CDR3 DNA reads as TGCAGCGTCGTGGGACAGGGTGAAGCTTTCTTT. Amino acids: CSVVGQGEAFF.

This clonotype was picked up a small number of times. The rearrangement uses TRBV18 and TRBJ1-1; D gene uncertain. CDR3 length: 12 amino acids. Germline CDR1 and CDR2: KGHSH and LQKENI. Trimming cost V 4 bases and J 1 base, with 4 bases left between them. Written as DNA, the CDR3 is TGTGCCAGCTCACAACAGAACACTGAAGCTTTCTTT. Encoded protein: CASSQQNTEAFF. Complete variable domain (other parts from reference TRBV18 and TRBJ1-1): NAGVMQNPRHLVRRRGQEARLRCSPMKGHSHVYWYRQLPEEGLKFMVYLQKENIIDESGMPKERFSAEFPKEGPSILRIQQVVRGDSAAYFCASSQQNTEAFFGQGTRLTVV.

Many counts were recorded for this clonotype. This CDR3 reads CASSTQGAASNSPLHF. The CDR3 DNA reads TGTGCCAGCAGTACGCAGGGGGCTGCCTCGAATTCACCCCTCCACTTT. The chain combines TRBV2 with TRBJ1-6; 8 bases are a match to TRBD1. Trimming removed 5 bases from V and 7 bases from J; junction bases left unmatched: 10. This CDR3 region has 16 residues. Per germline, CDR1 SNHLY and CDR2 FYNNEI.